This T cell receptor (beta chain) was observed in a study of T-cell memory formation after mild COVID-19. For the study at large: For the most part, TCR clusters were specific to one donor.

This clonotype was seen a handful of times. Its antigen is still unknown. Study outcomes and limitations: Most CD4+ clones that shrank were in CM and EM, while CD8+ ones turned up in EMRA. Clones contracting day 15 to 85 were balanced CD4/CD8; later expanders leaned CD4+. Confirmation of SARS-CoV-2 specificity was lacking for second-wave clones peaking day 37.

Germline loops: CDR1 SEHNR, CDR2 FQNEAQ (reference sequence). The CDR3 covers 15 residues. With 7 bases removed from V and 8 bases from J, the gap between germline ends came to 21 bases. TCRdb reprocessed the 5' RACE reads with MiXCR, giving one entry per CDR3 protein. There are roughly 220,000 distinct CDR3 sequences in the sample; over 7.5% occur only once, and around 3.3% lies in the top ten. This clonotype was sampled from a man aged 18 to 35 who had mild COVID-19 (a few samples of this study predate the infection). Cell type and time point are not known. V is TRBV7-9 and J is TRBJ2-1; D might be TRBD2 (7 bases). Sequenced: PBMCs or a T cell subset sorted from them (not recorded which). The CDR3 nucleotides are TGTGCCAGCACCCGGAAGGGGGGGCGGTTAGATGAGCAGTTCTTC. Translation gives CASTRKGGRLDEQFF.